This TCR beta chain was sequenced during a study of cytomegalovirus exposure and HLA in healthy donors. The V gene's germline CDR1 is SGHVS and CDR2 FNYEAQ. The length of the CDR3 is 14 residues. V was clipped by 5 bases and J by 9 bases, with 17 bases between them. Repertoires were generated with immunoSEQ multiplex PCR, while TCRdb's copy carries only in-frame clones and drops some. The data show roughly 330,000 clones, approximately 90% seen once. This sequence originates from a woman aged 25 to 39 in good health and CMV-seropositive. The specimen sequenced was PBMCs. The rearrangement uses TRBV7-6 and TRBJ2-1; D remains ambiguous. The CDR3 DNA reads TGTGCCAGCAGCAAAGGACCAAGCTGGGGTGAGCAGTTCTTC. Residues: CASSKGPSWGEQFF.